The TCR beta chain described here comes from a study of OX40 agonist ivuxolimab in advanced cancers. Across the whole study: With a range of 23 to 79, age averaged approximately 60 years, and around 80% were male. Patients with prior anti-PD-1, anti-PD-L1 or anti-CTLA-4 therapy were eligible; about 41% had some. One patient with hepatocellular carcinoma and two with cutaneous melanoma, three in all, had partial responses.

The table lists this clone with a count of one. The table came from immunoSEQ multiplex PCR; TCRdb's copy has only in-frame clones and leaves some out. The data contain around 140,000 clones, about 93% of them singletons. This CDR3 has 16 residues. Germline V gene lookup returns CDR1 LNHDA and CDR2 SQIVND (reference sequence). Unmatched junction bases numbered 17, after V lost 8 bases and J lost 7 bases. Sequenced here: CD4+ or CD8+ T cells sorted from blood, sampled in a trial of the OX40 agonist ivuxolimab. This sequence was found in an adult with an advanced solid tumor such as melanoma, head and neck, liver or kidney cancer. The V and J genes are TRBV19 and TRBJ2-7, with 10 bases lining up with TRBD2. The CDR3 protein is CASSLILAGERWEQYF. CDR3 nucleotide sequence: TGTGCCAGTTCTTTAATCCTAGCGGGAGAACGTTGGGAGCAGTACTTC. The full variable domain, in which reference TRBV19 and TRBJ2-7 provide the parts outside the CDR3, is DGGITQSPKYLFRKEGQNVTLSCEQNLNHDAMYWYRQDPGQGLRLIYYSQIVNDFQKGDIAEGYSVSREKKESFPLTVTSAQKNPTAFYLCASSLILAGERWEQYFGPGTRLTVT.